This T cell receptor (beta chain) was sequenced in a study of Graves' ophthalmopathy and Graves' hyperthyroidism. This clonotype was picked up many times. Its antigen is currently unknown. The study, taken as a whole, reports: In blood appeared most of the expanded thyroid clonotypes whose frequency exceeded 0.001.

The authors amplified TCR beta CDR3 regions from RNA transcripts. An opening RT-PCR round employed HTBI primers and preceded a second-round multiplex PCR. TCRdb reanalysed the multiplex PCR reads using MiXCR and keeps one entry per CDR3 protein. In the table there are about 400,000 distinct CDR3 sequences, 15% to 20% of which are singletons. Germline loops: CDR1 SGHTA, CDR2 FQGNSA. V was pared by 0 bases and J by 0 bases, with 11 bases between. This CDR3 is built from 16 residues. Moderate-to-severe activity, with CAS ≥3, NOSPECS ≥4 and duration under 3 months, characterized the donors with ophthalmopathy. Thyroid ultrasound, orbital computed tomography, TRAb, serum thyroxine and clinical symptoms formed the basis of diagnosis.

The source is a woman between 18 and 30 years old with Graves' ophthalmopathy. This rearrangement joins TRBV7-2 to TRBJ1-1, with a possible D match to TRBD1 (5 bases). Sequenced sample: peripheral blood. The CDR3 is CASSLAHTGMNTEAFF. CDR3 DNA sequence: TGTGCCAGCAGCTTAGCGCACACAGGTATGAACACTGAAGCTTTCTTT.